This TCR beta chain was sequenced during a study of cytomegalovirus exposure and HLA in healthy donors (TCRdb year 2017). Describing the broader study: An earlier analysis of roughly 570 of the donors reported 276 Gb of sequence data and around 120 million unique TCR beta sequences obtained from approximately 180 million T cells. Around 320 gigabases of sequencing data and approximately 84 million unique TCR sequences were included in an early release covering under 650 HLA-typed donors. Among the roughly 400 genotyped donors, approximately 77% belonged to the genetic ancestry cluster associated with self-reported Caucasian donors. The study aimed to test whether signatures of past pathogen exposure could be identified by cataloging public T cell receptors. The study profiled the T cell repertoires of hundreds of subjects by immunosequencing and related them to cytomegalovirus serostatus. Along with the approximately 670-subject first cohort, a separate validation cohort of over a hundred different subjects was used. High-throughput TCR immunosequencing, statistical association of individual TCRs with disease status, and machine learning were combined to predict cytomegalovirus infection status. A later analysis re-analyzed previously published TCR beta repertoires from about 600 donors and added high-resolution HLA genotyping to study TCR occurrence patterns. The later analysis used no new phenotypic data to find candidate immune exposures, relying instead on TCR beta sequences and their occurrence across donors. An earlier analysis of 450 to 750 of the donors used high-throughput TCR beta sequencing to judge whether each TCR beta V gene segment behaved as functional or pseudogenic. Donor age, sex, ethnicity and CMV serostatus were compiled alongside the repertoire data. In a later genetic analysis, genome-wide SNP genotypes for 398 of the 666 donors were used, and that subset was treated as a discovery cohort. Every repertoire in the discovery cohort had been generated on one and the same sequencing platform. HLA typing included class I and class II loci at four-digit resolution. The number of donors typed differed by locus, with 629-630 for A, B, C, DRB1 and DQB1, roughly 520 for DQA1, about 610 for DPA1, and some 470 for DPB1. Because of strong linkage in the cohort, five DR-DQ haplotypes were treated as single units for association and clustering. Among some 400 genotyped donors of the cohort, an average of around 250,000 unique TCR beta nucleotide sequences was sequenced per donor, of which about 18% were non-productive. What the research found in general, with its limitations: Because HLA typing was missing for some donors at each locus, association tests included only the typed subset. Broadly in line with IMGT annotations, most TCR beta V segments showed up in productive rearrangements about 87% or about 30% of the time in an earlier analysis of 450 to 750 of the donors. The 87-base-pair reads could not distinguish some IMGT-functional V segments, including TRBV6-2 and TRBV6-3, so those segments were excluded. Roughly uniform sequencing depth across donors was assumed in presence/absence analyses, although this assumption may not hold. A further reported finding was that TCR beta sequences accurately predicted the HLA-A and HLA-B alleles for most subjects in the first cohort. In a later genetic analysis, a missense DCLRE1C variant was associated with V-gene and J-gene trimming of TCR beta chains, and the association was replicated in an independent cohort. In a later analysis, most CMV-associated TCR beta chains were found to appear HLA-restricted, with HLA associations seemingly driven largely by CMV exposure. Only TCR beta chains were sequenced in this cohort, and the absence of alpha or paired-chain data limited detectable features. In the study, approximately 160 TCR beta chains were listed as associated with cytomegalovirus. In a later analysis, the rate of TCR association differed among HLA loci, with DRB1 alleles having the most associated TCRs and HLA-C alleles having the fewest. Cytomegalovirus status was reported to be diagnosed by the classifier with high specificity and sensitivity in both the original and validation cohorts. In a later analysis, several top co-occurrence clusters were reported to appear linked to parvovirus B19, influenza, CMV and Epstein-Barr virus. In vitro tests confirmed that a few of the cytomegalovirus-associated TCR beta chains recognize cytomegalovirus antigens. Specific HLA alleles were associated with about 17,000 TCR beta sequences at a false discovery rate of 0.05 in a later analysis. Because counts were too low, seventeen rarely observed V segments, including chromosome 9 orphons, were excluded from the earlier analysis of under 650 of the donors. The authors suggested that the approach could potentially be generalized to other disease states and immunological phenotypes. According to a later genetic analysis, donors in an Asian-associated ancestry cluster had fewer N-insertions in productive TCRs than the approximately 700-donor mean. For the cohort, immune exposure information was limited to CMV serostatus. Correlated functional status among segregating V segments might be attributable to linkage disequilibrium, but an unknown experimental factor could not be ruled out. A cluster of highly shared sequence variants was judged likely to be a technical artifact of the sequencing pipeline. When HLA alleles, especially DR and DQ, strongly co-occurred, TCR associations were difficult to assign to individual alleles. A later analysis found that HLA-associated TCR beta chains were more clonally expanded and had lower generation probabilities than equally common non-associated chains. Across donors, most TCR sequences were observed very rarely, whereas some public TCRs were present in many individuals.

In total, 666 healthy bone marrow donors made up the cohort. At the time of sampling, every cohort member was nominally healthy, though immune exposures that went unrecorded were likely present. The donor was CMV seronegative and was included in the group of a few hundred seronegative cohort members. Every donor gave a peripheral blood sample, and the peripheral blood mononuclear cells from that sample were used for TCR beta sequencing. The Qiagen DNeasy Blood Extraction Kit was used to extract genomic DNA from the blood cell samples. In the case of this clone: Its cognate antigen has yet to be identified. The sample holds no much larger clone one base away, and base qualities are not on file.

The CDR3 numbers 17 residues from cysteine through phenylalanine. Only the CDR3 region is kept as DNA, spanning 51 bases read in frame from base 1. V and J are trimmed by 4 bases and 5 bases, and the gene matches miss 17 bases of the junction. Via the germline V gene, CDR1 is SGDLS and CDR2 YYNGEE. Libraries were prepared through the immunoSEQ multiplex PCR assay. The multiplex PCR relied on a mix of 60 forward primers for TCR Vbeta segments and 13 reverse primers for TCR Jbeta segments. The CDR3 region of rearranged TCR beta genes was amplified from genomic DNA by a multiplex PCR assay. On the Illumina HiSeq System, the amplified TCR beta libraries were sequenced as 87-base-pair reads. Concerning the study's data processing: A later analysis tallied 80 million to 95 million unique TCR beta chains across the 666 repertoires, and some 12 million of those chains were shared by two or more donors. To remove PCR and sequencing errors, raw reads were error-corrected and collapsed into unique sequences using a nearest-neighbor algorithm that merged closely related sequences. CDR3 sequences were aligned to IMGT reference sequences to assign V, D and J gene segments. For a sequence to be retained, a match of at least six nucleotides was required to both a V gene segment and a J gene segment. Rearrangements were called productive when the CDR3 lacked stop codons and stayed in frame with V and J; all others were non-productive. CDR3 was defined according to IMGT convention as the region running from the second conserved V-encoded cysteine to the conserved J-encoded phenylalanine. Sequences without an unambiguous match to a single V gene segment were excluded from the earlier analysis of almost 600 of the donors. An earlier analysis of 450 to 650 of the donors called V segments functional above 56.7% productive rearrangements and segregating when the between-donor standard deviation exceeded 5%. A statistical classification framework was built to diagnose cytomegalovirus status from the catalog of TCR beta chain sequences. In a later analysis, V and J genes were assigned by comparing TCR nucleotide sequences against IMGT/GENE-DB human TR gene sequences. In a later analysis, CDR3 sequences and most-parsimonious VDJ recombination scenarios were assigned using the TCRdist pipeline. In a later analysis, each TCR beta chain was defined by its CDR3 amino acid sequence together with its V-gene family, and reads lacking a unique V-gene family were excluded. A later analysis removed 592 highly shared, low-generation-probability nucleotide sequences to deal with suspected cross-contamination and a sequencing artifact. In a later analysis, a clonal expansion index for each public chain was calculated from normalized within-repertoire ranks of inferred template counts. Generation probabilities in a later analysis came from a VDJ recombination model fitted to out-of-frame rearrangements, and those results were checked against IGoR. Hypergeometric tests were used in a later analysis to score TCR-TCR, TCR-HLA and TCR-CMV co-occurrence, with a repertoire-size bias correction applied to the TCR pairs. A later analysis estimated false discovery rates by permuting HLA or CMV assignments 20 times. A later analysis grouped co-occurring TCRs with DBSCAN, adding TCRdist sequence similarity when clustering within HLA-allele-positive subsets. Co-occurrence clustering excluded repertoires with fewer than 30,000 or more than 120,000 public chains, plus five with anomalous nucleotide sharing. TCRdb provides this immuneACCESS table in a form limited to in-frame rearrangements. Some clones are lacking; in checked studies, under half of them reflect an unresolved V gene, and why the rest are absent is not known. V and J calls and clone size are those listed in that table; D and trimming were worked out from the DNA. The table for this sample lists roughly 180,000 clones; roughly 80% of them were counted only once. Over 2.5% of the sample rests with the top ten.

This sequence originates from a female donor in good health and CMV-seronegative. Sequencing input: PBMCs. The chain employs TRBV9 and TRBJ1-1; 7 bases in the middle match TRBD1. This receptor carries the CDR3 CASSPSDSKGRGTEAFF. The nucleotides are TGTGCCAGCAGCCCTAGTGACTCTAAGGGCAGGGGGACTGAAGCTTTCTTT.